A single sample gave rise to the 29 T cell receptor beta chains below, sequenced in a study of T-cell reconstitution after alpha-beta-depleted transplantation in children. Preparation of the TCRbeta library involved a method that used unique molecular identifiers. TCRdb redid the calling of the PCR reads with MiXCR, one entry per CDR3 protein. The table includes about 350,000 distinct CDR3 sequences, about a sixth detected once. The sequencing here drew on PBMCs, mostly from graft donor cells, taken 360 days after TCRalphabeta/CD19-depleted stem cell transplant. Receptor source: a male patient under 10 years old who had a stem cell transplant for acute lymphoblastic leukemia, so the T cells may come from the graft donor.

This clonotype turned up a few times. This chain's CDR3 is CASSFFSGGPDNEQFF. CDR3 sequence (DNA): TGTGCCAGCAGTTTCTTCTCGGGAGGGCCTGACAATGAGCAGTTCTTC. The J gene is TRBJ2-1, the V gene TRBV28; 8 bases match TRBD2. Per the germline V gene, CDR1 is MDHEN and CDR2 is SYDVKM. The J segment lost 5 bases and the V segment lost 3 bases, leaving 9 bases of the junction unmatched. This CDR3 has 16 residues.

As regards this clonotype: One junction end disagrees with the germline gene, perhaps due to a read error. The J gene is TRBJ2-1, the V gene TRBV3-1; TRBD2 agrees at 10 bases. This CDR3 region has 16 residues. Germline assignment: CDR1 LGHDT and CDR2 YNNKEL (reference sequence). CDR3 region: CASSQRLKREGNERFF. CDR3 in DNA: TGTGCCAGCAGCCAAAGGCTCAAGCGGGAGGGCAATGAGCGGTTCTTC.

The genes are TRBV7-2 and TRBJ2-2, with TRBD2 matching 9 bases. The germline V gene encodes CDR1 SGHTA and CDR2 FQGNSA. Trimming removed 1 base from V and 5 bases from J; junction bases left unmatched: 8. This CDR3 comprises 17 residues. CDR3 in amino acids: CASSLVAGGPGTGELFF. CDR3 in DNA: TGTGCCAGCAGCTTAGTGGCGGGAGGGCCGGGGACCGGGGAGCTGTTTTTT.

The J gene is TRBJ1-1, the V gene TRBV27; 7 bases map to TRBD1. Germline values: CDR1 MNHEY, CDR2 SMNVEV (reference sequence). The CDR3 consists of 16 residues. With 2 bases clipped from V and 7 bases from J, the junction kept 13 bases outside the gene matches. CDR3 in amino acids: CASSLARRGRPNEAFF. DNA for the CDR3: TGTGCCAGCAGTTTAGCGAGAAGGGGGCGACCGAATGAAGCTTTCTTT.

This clonotype was recorded a few times. The chain joins TRBV20-1 to TRBJ2-2; TRBD2 agrees at 10 bases. Germline-derived CDR1 and CDR2 are DFQATT and SNEGSKA (reference sequence). This CDR3 comprises 14 residues. The V segment lost 6 bases and the J segment 6 bases; nucleotides outside the gene matches: 7. This CDR3 is CSASASGSAGELFF. DNA for the CDR3: TGCAGTGCGTCTGCTAGCGGGAGCGCCGGGGAGCTGTTTTTT.

The J gene is TRBJ1-1, the V gene TRBV6-5; D gene unclear. Trimming took off 7 bases at V and 3 bases at J, with 15 bases between the two ends. Germline CDR1 and CDR2: MNHEY and SVGAGI. The CDR3 is made up of 14 amino acids. In DNA, the CDR3 is TGTGCCAGCACTTTCTCGGACGGATACACTGAAGCTTTCTTT. Translating gives CASTFSDGYTEAFF.

The rearrangement links TRBV27 to TRBJ2-7; no reliable D call. CDR1 MNHEY and CDR2 SMNVEV come from the germline V gene (reference sequence). There are 14 residues in the CDR3. Trimming removed 5 bases from V and 3 bases from J, with 14 bases in between. CDR3 protein: CASSATTTDYEQYF. CDR3 bases: TGTGCCAGCAGTGCAACGACGACGGACTACGAGCAGTACTTC.

The chain has TRBV29-1 and TRBJ2-2; TRBD1 agrees at 7 bases. Germline V gives CDR1 SQVTM, CDR2 ANQGSEA. This CDR3 is built from 15 residues. V shed 7 bases, J shed 0 bases, and the junction held 8 bases outside the gene matches. CDR3 in amino acids: CSGLPGTANTGELFF. DNA of the CDR3: TGCAGCGGTCTCCCCGGGACAGCGAACACCGGGGAGCTGTTTTTT.

The rearrangement joins TRBV24-1 to TRBJ2-1; a possible D gene is TRBD2 (5 bases). Trimming took 5 bases from V and 9 from J, leaving 16 bases between them. The CDR3 is 14 residues long. Germline V gene lookup returns CDR1 KGHDR and CDR2 SFDVKD. The DNA for the CDR3 is TGTGCCACCAGTGTCGGAGGAGTTCGGAGTGAGCAGTTCTTC. This gives the protein CATSVGGVRSEQFF.

V and J are TRBV29-1 and TRBJ2-3; possible D gene TRBD1, 6 bases. CDR3 length equals 17 residues. The V gene lost 7 bases and the J gene lost 2 bases, with 25 bases spanning the gap. Germline CDR1 SQVTM, CDR2 ANQGSEA. This chain's CDR3 is CSAQGLQTSEVTDTQYF. The CDR3 nucleotides read TGCAGCGCTCAGGGGCTCCAGACCTCGGAAGTCACAGATACGCAGTATTTT.

The chain employs TRBV28 and TRBJ2-1; TRBD2 agrees at 7 bases. Germline V gene data show CDR1 as MDHEN and CDR2 as SYDVKM. The CDR3 spans 15 residues. The V and J ends lost 3 bases and 4 bases, in that order; junction bases with no gene match: 6. This CDR3 is CASSFLQGLYNEQFF. DNA of the CDR3: TGTGCCAGCAGTTTTCTCCAGGGACTATACAATGAGCAGTTCTTC.

In this sample, this clonotype turned up a few times. J is TRBJ2-2 and V is TRBV4-3; D remains unclear. The ends were cut back, 4 bases at V and 0 bases at J, with 18 bases in the middle. The CDR3 runs 18 residues. Germline V gives CDR1 LGHNA, CDR2 YSLEER. The CDR3 DNA is TGCGCCAGCAGCCTGAAATGGGCCCATCATGCGAACACCGGGGAGCTGTTTTTT. It specifies CASSLKWAHHANTGELFF.

In this sample, this clonotype turned up a few times. This chain joins TRBV10-3 and TRBJ1-1, with 7 nucleotides matching TRBD1. V gave up 9 bases and J gave up 1 base; unmatched junction bases: 14. There are 16 residues in the CDR3. Germline V gives CDR1 ENHRY, CDR2 SYGVKD. The CDR3 is CAIKGAQVAPNTEAFF. CDR3 nucleotides: TGTGCCATAAAGGGGGCGCAGGTAGCCCCGAACACTGAAGCTTTCTTT.

This clonotype was detected only a few times. The gene calls are TRBV28 and TRBJ2-3; 7 bases agree with TRBD1. Germline V gives CDR1 MDHEN, CDR2 SYDVKM. The length of the CDR3 is 15 residues. Unmatched junction bases numbered 6, after V lost 4 bases and J lost 2 bases. The CDR3 DNA is TGTGCCAGCAGTTCCCACAGGGGAAACACAGATACGCAGTATTTT. Translation: CASSSHRGNTDTQYF.

CDR3 bases: TGCAGCGTTGACAGGACGGTTGAGCAGTTCTTC. Encoded protein: CSVDRTVEQFF. V usage is TRBV29-1 and J usage is TRBJ2-1; D ambiguous. This CDR3 has 11 residues. Trimming shortened V by 3 bases and J by 9 bases, and 9 bases separated the two germline ends. Germline CDR1 reads SQVTM; CDR2 reads ANQGSEA.

This clonotype was observed a handful of times. The chain couples TRBV6-2 or TRBV6-3 to TRBJ2-3; 11 nucleotides align to TRBD2. Germline V gene lookup returns CDR1 MNHEY and CDR2 SVGEGT. V shed 2 bases and J 3 bases; nucleotides not matched to a gene: 7. This CDR3 is 17 amino acids long. The chain's CDR3 is CASSYAGRTSGTDTQYF. DNA of the CDR3: TGTGCCAGCAGTTACGCCGGCCGGACTAGCGGGACAGATACGCAGTATTTT.

This chain joins TRBV4-3 and TRBJ1-2; the D gene is possibly TRBD1 (5 bases). CDR3 length equals 13 residues. The V end lost 0 bases, the J end lost 4 bases, and 6 bases lay between the germline ends. Germline loops: CDR1 LGHNA, CDR2 YSLEER. The DNA of the CDR3 is TGCGCCAGCAGCCAAGAAAGGGGCTATGGCTACACCTTC. Encoded protein: CASSQERGYGYTF.

This clonotype was detected ten times or more. As DNA, the CDR3 is TGTGCCATCAGTGGGGATAGCGGGAGTCAAGGGTACGAGCAGTACTTC. It codes for CAISGDSGSQGYEQYF. The genes are TRBV10-3 and TRBJ2-7; 9 positions agree with TRBD2. Losses at the gene ends were 4 bases for V and 4 bases for J; bases not matched to a gene: 11. The V gene's germline CDR1 is ENHRY and CDR2 SYGVKD. CDR3 size: 16 residues.

In its sample, this clonotype was seen a few times. The J gene is TRBJ2-2, the V gene TRBV10-3; 11 bases map to TRBD1. CDR1 is ENHRY and CDR2 is SYGVKD in the germline V gene. Germline trimming cut 2 bases from V and 3 bases from J; bases unmatched to any gene: 8. The CDR3 extends over 18 amino acids. CDR3 in DNA: TGTGCCATCAGTGAGCCCCTTTGGGGACAGGGGGACACCGGGGAGCTGTTTTTT. Translated: CAISEPLWGQGDTGELFF.

The chain carries TRBV7-2 and TRBJ2-5; D remains ambiguous. Looked up from germline, CDR1 is SGHTA and CDR2 is FQGNSA. This CDR3 is 15 amino acids long. The ends were cut back, 4 bases at V and 1 base at J, with 13 bases in the middle. CDR3 amino acids: CASSWGFTSQETQYF. Written as DNA, the CDR3 is TGTGCCAGCAGCTGGGGATTTACATCCCAAGAGACCCAGTACTTC. Based on the CDR3 plus reference TRBV7-2 and TRBJ2-5, the full variable domain is GAGVSQSPSNKVTEKGKDVELRCDPISGHTALYWYRQSLGQGLEFLIYFQGNSAPDKSGLPSDRFSAERTGGSVSTLTIQRTQQEDSAVYLCASSWGFTSQETQYFGPGTRLLVL.

The CDR3 region is CASSRLYEQFF. In DNA form, the CDR3 reads TGTGCCAGCAGCCGCCTTTATGAGCAGTTCTTC. The V call is TRBV5-6, the J call TRBJ2-1; D call uncertain. The V gene lost 4 bases and the J gene lost 8 bases, with 7 bases spanning the gap. This CDR3 spans 11 amino acids. Germline lookup yields CDR1 SGHDT and CDR2 YYEEEE.

This clonotype has a count of ten or more. This chain connects TRBV28 to TRBJ2-2; unclear D gene. Trimming removed 5 bases at V and 2 bases at J, with 18 bases between. Germline CDR1 is MDHEN and CDR2 is SYDVKM. The CDR3 has 17 amino acids. DNA of the CDR3: TGTGCCAGCAGTCGGCTGAGAACTGAGGTTAACACCGGGGAGCTGTTTTTT. Translated, it gives CASSRLRTEVNTGELFF.

V usage is TRBV20-1 and J usage is TRBJ1-2; no clear D. Trimming left V 3 bases short and J 1 base short, with 6 bases between. Germline loops: CDR1 DFQATT, CDR2 SNEGSKA (reference sequence). This CDR3 has 12 amino acids. The CDR3 DNA sequence: TGCAGTGCTAGGCCGGGTAACTATGGCTACACCTTC. Protein: CSARPGNYGYTF.

In this sample, this clonotype turned up a few times. This chain joins TRBV25-1 and TRBJ1-1; D is ambiguous. CDR1 MGHDK and CDR2 SYGVNS come from the germline V gene. The CDR3 sequence is 12 residues long. V was cut by 2 bases and J by 9 bases, with 10 bases left in between. This CDR3 is CASSEDAGKAFF. Written as DNA, the CDR3 is TGTGCCAGCAGTGAAGATGCAGGAAAAGCTTTCTTT.

The rearrangement uses TRBV4-3 and TRBJ2-2; D perhaps matches TRBD2 (6 bases). The germline V and J ends were trimmed by 2 bases and 0 bases, with 10 bases remaining between them. Germline V lookup: CDR1 LGHNA, CDR2 YSLEER. This CDR3 contains 16 residues. CDR3 DNA sequence: TGCGCCAGCAGCCAAAGGGCGGGGTCGAACACCGGGGAGCTGTTTTTT. This codes for CASSQRAGSNTGELFF.

This clonotype occurred a few times. This rearrangement joins TRBV3-1 to TRBJ1-3; D gene unclear. Germline CDR1 reads LGHDT; CDR2 reads YNNKEL (reference sequence). The CDR3 length is 15 residues. Trimming took off 0 bases at V and 0 bases at J, with 6 bases between the two ends. The CDR3 region is CASSQDPGSGNTIYF. The CDR3 DNA reads as TGTGCCAGCAGCCAAGATCCGGGCTCTGGAAACACCATATATTTT.

The chain is built from TRBV24-1 and TRBJ2-3, with 9 bases fitting TRBD1. Germline values: CDR1 KGHDR, CDR2 SFDVKD. CDR3 size: 14 residues. V shed 5 bases and J 5 bases; nucleotides not matched to a gene: 4. The chain's CDR3 is CATSVNRGQDTQYF. CDR3 nucleotides: TGTGCCACCAGTGTAAACAGGGGGCAAGATACGCAGTATTTT.

This rearrangement joins TRBV30 to TRBJ2-2; the D is unclear. The V end was cut by 5 bases, the J end by 6 bases, with 13 bases between. In germline, CDR1 is GTSNPN, CDR2 SVGIG (reference sequence). The CDR3 extends over 13 amino acids. The CDR3 loop is CAWYGESPGELFF. The DNA of the CDR3 is TGTGCCTGGTACGGAGAGAGCCCCGGGGAGCTGTTTTTT.

This clonotype appeared a few times. The chain uses TRBV4-1 and TRBJ2-7, with D unresolved. Deletions cut 0 bases from V and 2 bases from J, with 5 bases between. This CDR3 is built from 13 residues. Germline CDR1 and CDR2: MGHRA and YSYEKL. CDR3 bases: TGCGCCAGCAGCCAAGATGGGACCTACGAGCAGTACTTC. Its translation: CASSQDGTYEQYF.